Described below is a single T cell receptor beta chain sequence and its context. The CDR3 covers 14 residues. The V end lost 7 bases, the J end lost 2 bases, and 15 bases lay between the germline ends. Per germline, CDR1 MNHNS and CDR2 SASEGT. The sample originates from a study of response to subunit inactivated influenza vaccine. TCRdb recomputed calls from the RT-PCR reads with MiXCR, one row per CDR3 protein. The profile covers hundreds of thousands of distinct CDR3 sequences, with about an eighth appearing a single time and about 9.4% taken by the ten largest. The source was PBMCs from blood, collected on the day of vaccination. V gene TRBV6-1 combines with J gene TRBJ2-7; D is perhaps TRBD1 or TRBD2 (5 bases each). The receptor comes from a man in his fifties who received an inactivated influenza vaccine. The CDR3 region has the DNA TGTGCCAGCAACACCGGGACGGGACCCTACGAGCAGTACTTC. Its protein product is CASNTGTGPYEQYF.